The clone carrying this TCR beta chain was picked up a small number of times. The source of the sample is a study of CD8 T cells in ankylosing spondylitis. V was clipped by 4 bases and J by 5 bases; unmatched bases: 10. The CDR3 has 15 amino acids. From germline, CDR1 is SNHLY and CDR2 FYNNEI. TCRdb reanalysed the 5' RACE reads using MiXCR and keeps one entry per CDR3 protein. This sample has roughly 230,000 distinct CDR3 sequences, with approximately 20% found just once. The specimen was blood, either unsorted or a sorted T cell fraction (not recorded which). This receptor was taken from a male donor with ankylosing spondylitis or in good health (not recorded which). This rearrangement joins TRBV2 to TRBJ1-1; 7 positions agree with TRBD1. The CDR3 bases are TGTGCCAGCAGTGGGCCATGGACAGGCACAACTGAAGCTTTCTTT. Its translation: CASSGPWTGTTEAFF. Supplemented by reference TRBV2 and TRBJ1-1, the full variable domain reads EPEVTQTPSHQVTQMGQEVILRCVPISNHLYFYWYRQILGQKVEFLVSFYNNEISEKSEIFDDQFSVERPDGSNFTLKIRSTKLEDSAMYFCASSGPWTGTTEAFFGQGTRLTVV.